These 26 T cell receptor beta chains originate from one sample sequenced in a study of cytomegalovirus exposure and HLA in healthy donors. The table came from immunoSEQ multiplex PCR; TCRdb's copy has only in-frame clones and leaves some out. The sample shows 300,000 or so clones, 88% of them seen only once. The sequenced material came from PBMCs. Every receptor here comes from a man aged 25-40 years in good health and CMV-seronegative.

The rearrangement links TRBV9 to TRBJ1-4; possibly TRBD1 for D (6 bases). The CDR3 has 15 amino acids. In germline, CDR1 is SGDLS, CDR2 YYNGEE. The V gene lost 6 bases and the J gene lost 2 bases, with 14 bases spanning the gap. CDR3 loop: CASTGGWATNEKLFF. In nucleotides, the CDR3 is TGTGCCAGCACGGGGGGCTGGGCCACTAATGAAAAACTGTTTTTT.

The V and J genes are TRBV4-1 and TRBJ2-7, with 7 positions matching TRBD1. Germline assignment: CDR1 MGHRA and CDR2 YSYEKL. The ends lost 3 bases at V and 4 bases at J; junction bases unmatched: 12. This CDR3 spans 16 amino acids. CDR3 protein: CASSQDTGTAFYEQYF. CDR3 bases: TGCGCCAGCAGCCAGGATACCGGGACAGCCTTTTACGAGCAGTACTTC.

V gene TRBV5-1 combines with J gene TRBJ2-3, with 9 bases lining up with TRBD1. V lost 2 bases and J lost 8; bases outside the gene matches: 9. Germline V gene data show CDR1 as SGHRS and CDR2 as YFSETQ. The CDR3 extends over 15 amino acids. The CDR3 DNA reads as TGCGCCAGCAGCTTCGGACAGGGGATCGGGGGTACGCAGTATTTT. Translated, it gives CASSFGQGIGGTQYF.

The chain recombines TRBV27 with TRBJ1-2, with a possible D match to TRBD1 (5 bases). The germline gives CDR1 MNHEY, CDR2 SMNVEV (reference sequence). Trimming took 0 bases from V and 4 from J, leaving 18 bases between them. The CDR3 has 17 amino acids. The CDR3 DNA is TGTGCCAGCAGTTTATCGGGGACCGGGGGTTGGGGCTATGGCTACACCTTC. As protein: CASSLSGTGGWGYGYTF.

This chain uses TRBV5-1 with TRBJ2-2, with 10 bases that match TRBD2. The V and J ends lost 3 bases and 2 bases, in that order; junction bases with no gene match: 7. Germline CDR1 is SGHRS and CDR2 is YFSETQ. The CDR3 sequence is 17 residues long. The CDR3 is CASSSTSGALNTGELFF. CDR3 nucleotides: TGCGCCAGCAGCTCAACTAGCGGGGCCCTTAACACCGGGGAGCTGTTTTTT.

The V gene is TRBV4-1, the J gene TRBJ1-2, with D unclear. The V and J ends lost 0 bases and 4 bases respectively, with 15 bases between them. This CDR3 has 16 amino acids. The germline V gene encodes CDR1 MGHRA and CDR2 YSYEKL. This chain's CDR3 is CASSQDETMIGYGYTF. CDR3 in DNA: TGCGCCAGCAGCCAAGATGAAACCATGATCGGCTATGGCTACACCTTC.

The genes are TRBV27 and TRBJ2-5; D possibly corresponds to TRBD2 (6 bases). With 2 bases removed from V and 2 bases from J, the gap between germline ends came to 15 bases. Germline V gives CDR1 MNHEY, CDR2 SMNVEV (reference sequence). The CDR3 consists of 16 residues. The CDR3 DNA follows: TGTGCCAGCAGTTTAGGGGGGTCAGGACTTCAAGAGACCCAGTACTTC. Amino acids: CASSLGGSGLQETQYF.

About this clone: The germline gene is not matched at one end of the junction; a read error may be the cause. The genes are TRBV11-3 and TRBJ2-1, with D unresolved. CDR1 and CDR2 (germline): SGHNT, YENEEA. The CDR3 loop spans 15 amino acids. The CDR3 DNA sequence: TGTGCCAGCAGCTTAGGTCTAGTCTCCGACAATGAGCAGTTCTTC. It codes for CASSLGLVSDNEQFF.

The chain is built from TRBV5-4 and TRBJ2-3; 9 bases map to TRBD1. The trim removed 4 bases at V and 1 base at J, leaving 7 bases unmatched. Germline V gives CDR1 SGHNT, CDR2 YYREEE (reference sequence). This CDR3 is 16 amino acids long. The CDR3 here is CASSPGTGIGTDTQYF. In DNA form, the CDR3 reads TGTGCCAGCAGCCCGGGGACAGGGATTGGCACAGATACGCAGTATTTT.

V and J are TRBV7-2 and TRBJ1-5; 7 bases are a match to TRBD1. Germline V gene sequence: CDR1 SGHTA, CDR2 FQGNSA. The CDR3 is made up of 14 amino acids. V lost 4 bases and J lost 6; bases outside the gene matches: 6. CDR3 protein: CASSSDRDLQPQHF. For the CDR3, the DNA is TGTGCCAGCAGCTCCGACAGGGACCTTCAGCCCCAGCATTTT.

The chain combines TRBV11-2 with TRBJ2-7, with 8 positions matching TRBD2. The CDR3 sequence is 14 residues long. Germline CDR1 reads SGHAT; CDR2 reads FQNNGV. V dropped 10 bases and J dropped 6; count of bases not matched to a gene: 14. The CDR3 coding sequence is TGTGCCACCGACCGGGGGGGACCCTTTACCGAGCAGTACTTC. Translation: CATDRGGPFTEQYF.

The chain combines TRBV27 with TRBJ1-3; D remains ambiguous. The CDR3 extends over 13 amino acids. Germline V gene lookup returns CDR1 MNHEY and CDR2 SMNVEV (reference sequence). Trimming took 1 base from V and 3 from J, leaving 4 bases between them. The CDR3 loop is CASSLYIGNTIYF. The CDR3 nucleotides are TGTGCCAGCAGTTTATATATTGGAAACACCATATATTTT.

The V call is TRBV7-2, the J call TRBJ1-4; D perhaps matches TRBD1 (5 bases). The CDR3 sequence is 13 residues long. CDR1 and CDR2 (germline): SGHTA, FQGNSA. V was trimmed by 3 bases and J by 12 bases, leaving 14 bases between them. Here the CDR3 DNA reads TGTGCCAGCAGCTTGACCTGGGGGGAGGAACTGTTTTTT. As protein: CASSLTWGEELFF.

The chain links TRBV19 to TRBJ2-7; TRBD1 agrees at 11 bases. After removal of 7 bases from V and 5 bases from J, the junction contained 7 bases not matched to a gene. The CDR3 extends over 14 amino acids. Germline V gene sequence: CDR1 LNHDA, CDR2 SQIVND (reference sequence). CDR3 loop: CASTPPGQGDEQYF. As DNA, the CDR3 is TGTGCCAGTACCCCCCCGGGACAGGGGGACGAGCAGTACTTC.

The chain links TRBV15 to TRBJ1-2, with a tentative D call TRBD1 (5 bases). The germline V gene encodes CDR1 LNHNV and CDR2 YYDKDF (reference sequence). Trimming removed 0 bases at V and 3 bases at J, with 5 bases between. The CDR3 runs 13 residues. The CDR3 bases are TGTGCCACCAGCAGAGACAGGGACTATGGCTACACCTTC. Its translation is CATSRDRDYGYTF.

The rearrangement links TRBV7-9 to TRBJ1-1; TRBD1 aligns across 7 bases. The CDR3 consists of 14 residues. V dropped 1 base and J dropped 3; count of bases not matched to a gene: 2. Looked up from germline, CDR1 is SEHNR and CDR2 is FQNEAQ (reference sequence). In DNA form, the CDR3 reads TGTGCCAGCAGCTTAGACAGGGGTTACACTGAAGCTTTCTTT. Amino acids: CASSLDRGYTEAFF.

As to this clone: The sample contains more than one DNA sequence encoding this CDR3. The chain has TRBV2 and TRBJ2-7; TRBD2 matches 10 bases. The CDR3 is 14 residues long. Germline trimming cut 4 bases from V and 3 bases from J; bases unmatched to any gene: 3. CDR1 is SNHLY and CDR2 is FYNNEI in the germline V gene. The CDR3 nucleotides are TGTGCCAGCAGTGCGTCTAGCGGGGGCTACGAGCAGTACTTC. Protein sequence: CASSASSGGYEQYF. The whole variable domain, filled in from reference TRBV2 and TRBJ2-7, reads EPEVTQTPSHQVTQMGQEVILRCVPISNHLYFYWYRQILGQKVEFLVSFYNNEISEKSEIFDDQFSVERPDGSNFTLKIRSTKLEDSAMYFCASSASSGGYEQYFGPGTRLTVT.

Comment on this clone: At the DNA level, this CDR3 is encoded by other sequences in the same sample as well. The genes are TRBV4-3 and TRBJ2-7; TRBD2 matches at 11 bases. V was clipped by 3 bases and J by 4 bases; unmatched bases: 5. There are 15 residues in the CDR3. CDR1 and CDR2 (germline): LGHNA, YSLEER. The DNA for the CDR3 is TGCGCCAGCAGCCAGGTAGCGGGGGGGCCATACGAGCAGTACTTC. This codes for CASSQVAGGPYEQYF.

The chain recombines TRBV11-2 with TRBJ2-7, with D perhaps TRBD2 (5 bases). Germline CDR1 SGHAT, CDR2 FQNNGV. Between the trimmed V and J ends, which lost 5 bases and 0 bases, there was a span of 17 bases. The CDR3 consists of 16 residues. The chain's CDR3 is CASSRGGTHSSYEQYF. CDR3 nucleotide sequence: TGTGCCAGCAGCCGAGGAGGCACGCACAGCTCCTACGAGCAGTACTTC.

The chain combines TRBV18 with TRBJ2-7; 9 positions agree with TRBD1. CDR1 is KGHSH and CDR2 is LQKENI in the germline V gene. The V gene end was trimmed by 4 bases and the J gene end by 5 bases; junction bases not matched to a gene: 15. The CDR3 is 17 residues long. In DNA, the CDR3 is TGTGCCAGCTCACTCAACAGCCGGGACAGGGATTATCACGAGCAGTACTTC. Translating gives CASSLNSRDRDYHEQYF.

This clone has only a few counts. This sequence joins TRBV5-5 and TRBJ2-7, with 8 bases that match TRBD1. This CDR3 has 13 amino acids. Per germline, CDR1 SGHKS and CDR2 YYEKEE (reference sequence). The ends lost 0 bases at V and 7 bases at J; junction bases unmatched: 3. CDR3 DNA: TGTGCCAGCAGCTTGGTCAGGGGGCAAGAGCAGTACTTC. Protein product: CASSLVRGQEQYF.

The J gene is TRBJ2-7, the V gene TRBV9; 9 bases are a match to TRBD1. Germline CDR1 is SGDLS and CDR2 is YYNGEE. Trimming took 4 bases from V and 2 from J; bases not matched to a gene: 7. The CDR3 runs 15 residues. CDR3 DNA sequence: TGTGCCAGCAGCACTGACAGGGGGGGACCCTACGAGCAGTACTTC. This sequence encodes CASSTDRGGPYEQYF.

The chain carries TRBV5-6 and TRBJ2-3, with 8 bases identical to TRBD1. Trimming at V came to 2 bases and at J to 0 bases, leaving 5 bases not matched to a gene. The CDR3 runs to 16 residues. CDR1 is SGHDT, CDR2 YYEEEE, per germline. The chain's CDR3 is CASSFRHRGSTDTQYF. The CDR3, as DNA: TGTGCCAGCAGCTTTCGTCACAGGGGGAGCACAGATACGCAGTATTTT.

The CDR3: CAGGTKDYGYTF. The CDR3 bases are TGTGCGGGGGGGACAAAGGACTATGGCTACACCTTC. J is TRBJ1-2 and V is TRBV10-3; D might be TRBD1 (6 bases). Germline V gives CDR1 ENHRY, CDR2 SYGVKD. CDR3 length: 12 residues.

V and J are TRBV10-3 and TRBJ1-6; 8 bases are shared with TRBD1. V dropped 3 bases and J dropped 8; count of bases not matched to a gene: 3. The CDR3 contains 14 residues. CDR1 and CDR2 (germline): ENHRY, SYGVKD. The CDR3 here is CAISEMDRDSPLHF. CDR3 nucleotides: TGTGCCATCAGTGAAATGGACAGGGATTCACCCCTCCACTTT.

This chain's CDR3 is CASSDGTGLRYGYTF. DNA for the CDR3: TGTGCCAGCAGCGACGGGACAGGGCTTAGGTATGGCTACACCTTC. The genes are TRBV9 and TRBJ1-2; 9 nucleotides agree with TRBD1. In germline, CDR1 is SGDLS, CDR2 YYNGEE. V dropped 3 bases and J dropped 5; count of bases not matched to a gene: 8. The CDR3 sequence is 15 residues long.